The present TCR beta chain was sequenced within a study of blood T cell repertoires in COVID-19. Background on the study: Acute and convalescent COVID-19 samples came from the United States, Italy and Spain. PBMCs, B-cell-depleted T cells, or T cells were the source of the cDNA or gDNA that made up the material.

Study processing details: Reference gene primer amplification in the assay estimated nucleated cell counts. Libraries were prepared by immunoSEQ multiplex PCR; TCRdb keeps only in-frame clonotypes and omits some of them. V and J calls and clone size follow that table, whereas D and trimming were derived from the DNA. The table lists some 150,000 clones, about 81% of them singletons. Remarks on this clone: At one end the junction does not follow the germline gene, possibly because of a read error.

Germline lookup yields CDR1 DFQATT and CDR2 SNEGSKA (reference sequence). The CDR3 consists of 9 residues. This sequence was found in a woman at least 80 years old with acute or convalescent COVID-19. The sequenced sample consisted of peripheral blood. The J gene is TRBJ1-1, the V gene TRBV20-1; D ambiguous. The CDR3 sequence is CSEREEGVF. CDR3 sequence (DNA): TGCAGTGAGAGGGAGGAGGGCGTCTTT.